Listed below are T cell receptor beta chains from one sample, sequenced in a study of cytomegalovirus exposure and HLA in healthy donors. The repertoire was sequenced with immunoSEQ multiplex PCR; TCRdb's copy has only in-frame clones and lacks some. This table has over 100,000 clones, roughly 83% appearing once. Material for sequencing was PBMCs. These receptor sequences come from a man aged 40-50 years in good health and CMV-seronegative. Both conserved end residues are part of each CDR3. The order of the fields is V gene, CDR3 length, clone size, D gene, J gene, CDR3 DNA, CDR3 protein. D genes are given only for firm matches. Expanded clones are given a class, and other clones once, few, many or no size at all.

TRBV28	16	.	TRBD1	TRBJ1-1	TGTGCCAGCAGCCAGGACAGGCTTTTTCTCAGAACTGAAGCTTTCTTT	CASSQDRLFLRTEAFF
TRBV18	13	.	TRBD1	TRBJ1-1	TGTGCCAGCTCATCCGACAGGGGGGAACAGGCTTTCTTT	CASSSDRGEQAFF
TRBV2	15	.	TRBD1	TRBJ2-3	TGTGCCAGCAGTACCTCAGACAGGGACGCAGATACGCAGTATTTT	CASSTSDRDADTQYF
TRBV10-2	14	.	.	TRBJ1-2	TGCGCCACCAAGGAAGGAGGCGAAAACTATGGCTACACCTTC	CATKEGGENYGYTF
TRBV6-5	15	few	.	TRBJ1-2	TGTGCCAGCAGCGATCGTACAGGATCTCGCTATGGCTACACCTTC	CASSDRTGSRYGYTF
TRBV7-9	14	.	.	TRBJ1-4	TGTGCCAGCAGCCTTTCAGGGGCGACTGAAAAACTGTTTTTT	CASSLSGATEKLFF
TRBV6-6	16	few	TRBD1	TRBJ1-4	TGTGCCAGCAGTTATGGAACCGGGACAGGTTTCGGAAAACTGTTTTTT	CASSYGTGTGFGKLFF
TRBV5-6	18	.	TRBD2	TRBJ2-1	TGTGCCAGCAGCCAGGGACTAGCGGGAGATGGGTCCTACAATGAGCAGTTCTTC	CASSQGLAGDGSYNEQFF
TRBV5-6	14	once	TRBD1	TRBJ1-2	TGTGCCAGCAGCCCAGGACAGGGAACTTATGGCTACACCTTC	CASSPGQGTYGYTF
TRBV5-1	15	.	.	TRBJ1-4	TGCGCCAGCAGCTTGGGTACCCACAAGAATGAAAAACTGTTTTTT	CASSLGTHKNEKLFF
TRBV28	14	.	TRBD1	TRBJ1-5	TGTGCCAGCACCGGACAGGGGACCTATCAGCCCCAGCATTTT	CASTGQGTYQPQHF
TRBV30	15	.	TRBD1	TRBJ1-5	TGTGCCTGGAGTTCCGGGACAGAAAGGAGTCAGCCCCAGCATTTT	CAWSSGTERSQPQHF
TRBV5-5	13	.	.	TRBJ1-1	TGTGCCAGCAGCTTGTTCGAGGGCACTGAAGCTTTCTTT	CASSLFEGTEAFF
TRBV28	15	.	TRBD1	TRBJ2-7	TGTGCCAGCAGTTTATCCGGGACAGGGACCTACGAGCAGTACTTC	CASSLSGTGTYEQYF
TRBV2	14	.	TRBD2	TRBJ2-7	TGTGCCACCCAAAGACTAGCGGGAGCCTACGAGCAGTACTTC	CATQRLAGAYEQYF
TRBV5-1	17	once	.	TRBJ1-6	TGCGCCAGCAGCTTGGACCCCAGTACTAATCGGAATTCACCCCTCCACTTT	CASSLDPSTNRNSPLHF
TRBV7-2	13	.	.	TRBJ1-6	TGTGCCAGCAGACCAGAGACTTCCTCACCCCTCCACTTT	CASRPETSSPLHF
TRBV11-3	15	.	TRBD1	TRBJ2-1	TGTGCCAGCAGCTTAGGACAGGGGAGATACAATGAGCAGTTCTTC	CASSLGQGRYNEQFF
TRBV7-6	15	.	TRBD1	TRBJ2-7	TGTGCCAGCAGCTTATCGGGACAGGCCTCCTACGAGCAGTACTTC	CASSLSGQASYEQYF
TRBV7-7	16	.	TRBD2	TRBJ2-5	TGTGCTAGCAGCGTGGGACTAGCGGGGGGGCCAGAGACCCAGTACTTC	CASSVGLAGGPETQYF
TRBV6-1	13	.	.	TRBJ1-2	TGTGCCAGCAGTGAGGTGTCCAGCGGAGGCTACACCTTC	CASSEVSSGGYTF
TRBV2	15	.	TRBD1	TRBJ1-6	TGTGCCAGCAGTGCCGGACAGGTTTTAGGTTCACCCCTCCACTTT	CASSAGQVLGSPLHF
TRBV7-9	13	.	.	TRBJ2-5	TGTGCCAGCAGTTTCCTGCAGCAAGAGACCCAGTACTTC	CASSFLQQETQYF
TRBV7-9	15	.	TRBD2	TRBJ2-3	TGTGCCAGCAGCCAGACTAGCCGGGGCACAGATACGCAGTATTTT	CASSQTSRGTDTQYF
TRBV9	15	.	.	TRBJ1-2	TGTGCCAGCAGCGAAGAGGGTCGGACCGGGTTTGGCAACACCTTC	CASSEEGRTGFGNTF
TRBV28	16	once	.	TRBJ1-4	TGTGCCAGCAGTTACTCCAGGGACTCGACTAATGAAAAACTGTTTTTT	CASSYSRDSTNEKLFF
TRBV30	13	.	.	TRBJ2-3	TGTGCCTCCACCTCTAGCGCCACAGATACGCAGTATTTT	CASTSSATDTQYF
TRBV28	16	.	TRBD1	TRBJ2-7	TGTGCCAGCAGTTTAGAGGGACAGGGGGATCCCTACGAGCAGTACTTC	CASSLEGQGDPYEQYF
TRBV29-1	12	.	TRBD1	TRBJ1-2	TGCAGCGACCGGGGACAGGGCGATGGCTACACCTTC	CSDRGQGDGYTF
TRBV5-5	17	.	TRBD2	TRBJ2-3	TGTGCCAGCAGCTTGGGACTAGCGGGGATTAGCACAGATACGCAGTATTTT	CASSLGLAGISTDTQYF
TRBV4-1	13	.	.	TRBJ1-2	TGCGCCAGCAGCCAGGGACTGAACTATGGCTACACCTTC	CASSQGLNYGYTF
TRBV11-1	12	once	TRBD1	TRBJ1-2	TGTGCCAGCAGCCCGACAGGGCAGGGCTACACCTTC	CASSPTGQGYTF
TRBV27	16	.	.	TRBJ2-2	TGTGCCAGCGTACCCCTGGGACAATCGAACACCGGGGAGCTGTTTTTT	CASVPLGQSNTGELFF
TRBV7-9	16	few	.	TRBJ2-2	TGTGCCAGCAGCCCCCAGAGGACAACGAACACCGGGGAGCTGTTTTTT	CASSPQRTTNTGELFF
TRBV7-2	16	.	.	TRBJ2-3	TGTGCCAGCAGCTTAGTTGGGGGGGCAAGCACAGATACGCAGTATTTT	CASSLVGGASTDTQYF
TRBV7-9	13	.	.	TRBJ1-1	TGTGCCAGCAGCTTGAACAGTGGCGCTGAAGCTTTCTTT	CASSLNSGAEAFF
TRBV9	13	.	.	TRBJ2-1	TGTGCCAGCAGCATCAGGGGGGACGATGAGCAGTTCTTC	CASSIRGDDEQFF
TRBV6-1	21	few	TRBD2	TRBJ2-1	TGTGCCAGCAGTGAAACCCGCGGACTAGCGGGAAGGCCCGGTTGGTCCAATGAGCAGTTCTTC	CASSETRGLAGRPGWSNEQFF
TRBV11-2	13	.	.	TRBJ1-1	TGTGCCAGCAGCTCCTCTTTGACACCCGAAGCTTTCTTT	CASSSSLTPEAFF
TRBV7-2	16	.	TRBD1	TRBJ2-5	TGTGCCAGCAGCGCCAGACAGGGGTGGGGGAGAGAGACCCAGTACTTC	CASSARQGWGRETQYF
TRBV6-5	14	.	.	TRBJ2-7	TGTGCCAGCAGTTCCGGACAAGGGGGGGGTGAGCAGTACTTC	CASSSGQGGGEQYF
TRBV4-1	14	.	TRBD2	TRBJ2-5	TGCGCCAGCAGCCAATGGTCCGGGGGGGAGACCCAGTACTTC	CASSQWSGGETQYF
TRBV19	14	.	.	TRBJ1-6	TGTGCCAGTAGTAAGAGCTCCTATAATTCACCCCTCCACTTT	CASSKSSYNSPLHF
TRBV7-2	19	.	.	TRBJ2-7	TGTGCCAGCAGCTTAGCCTCCGGGTCAGAACCCGCTGGATGGAGCGAGCAGTACTTC	CASSLASGSEPAGWSEQYF
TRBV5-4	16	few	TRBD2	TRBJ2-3	TGTGCCAGCAGCTTTTGGCTAGCGGGAGGGACAGATACGCAGTATTTT	CASSFWLAGGTDTQYF
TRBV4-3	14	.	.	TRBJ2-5	TGCGCCAGCAGCCAGGAGATTTCACAAGAGACCCAGTACTTC	CASSQEISQETQYF
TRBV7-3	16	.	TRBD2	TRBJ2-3	TGTGCCAGCAGCTTAGTGGGTGGACTAGCGACAGATACGCAGTATTTT	CASSLVGGLATDTQYF
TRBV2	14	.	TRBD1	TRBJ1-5	TGTGCCAGCACCCCGGGACAGGGAAGCCAGCCCCAGCATTTT	CASTPGQGSQPQHF
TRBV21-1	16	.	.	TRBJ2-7	TGTGCCAGCAGCAGAGATTTTACCGTTGGGGCGGTCGAGCAGTACTTC	CASSRDFTVGAVEQYF
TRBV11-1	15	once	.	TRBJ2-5	TGTGCCAGCAGCCCACACAGGGCGACCCAAGAGATCCAGTACTTC	CASSPHRATQEIQYF
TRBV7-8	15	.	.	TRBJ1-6	TGTGCCAGCAGCTTAGAGGACAGTTATAATTCACCCCTCCACTTT	CASSLEDSYNSPLHF
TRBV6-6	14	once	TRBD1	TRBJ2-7	TGTGCCAGCAGTAAATCGGGACAGGGGTACGAGCAGTACTTC	CASSKSGQGYEQYF
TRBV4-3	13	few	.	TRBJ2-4	TGCGCCAGCAGCCAAGATGTGGGCCTCCCTCGGTACTTC	CASSQDVGLPRYF
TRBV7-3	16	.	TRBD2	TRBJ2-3	TGTGCCAGCAGCCCACGCAGCGGGGGGGGCATCGATACGCAGTATTTT	CASSPRSGGGIDTQYF